One and the same sample provided the 22 T cell receptor beta chains below, sequenced in a study of shared clonotypes between healthy human individuals. TCRdb keeps only in-frame clones here, not all; method: immunoSEQ multiplex PCR. The sample records a few million clones, 95% being singletons. Material for sequencing was naive CD4+ T cells sorted from blood. Subset in this sample: CD45RA+ positively selected. The source of these receptors is a man between 18 and 29 years old in good health.

About this clone itself: The same CDR3 also results from other DNA sequences found in this sample. This chain uses TRBV29-1 with TRBJ2-3; the D gene could be TRBD1 or TRBD2 (6 bases each). Germline loops: CDR1 SQVTM, CDR2 ANQGSEA. Deletions cut 3 bases from V and 1 base from J, with 8 bases between. The CDR3 consists of 13 residues. CDR3 amino acids: CSVERGGTDTQYF. DNA for the CDR3: TGCAGCGTTGAGAGGGGGGGCACAGATACGCAGTATTTT.

Regarding this clone: This same CDR3 is encoded by further DNA sequences in the sample. The chain links TRBV2 to TRBJ1-5; 10 bases map to TRBD1. This CDR3 has 14 residues. Trimming at V came to 5 bases and at J to 6 bases, leaving 4 bases not matched to a gene. Germline V lookup: CDR1 SNHLY, CDR2 FYNNEI. As DNA, the CDR3 is TGTGCCAGCAGTCAGACAGGGGGCGGTCAGCCCCAGCATTTT. It encodes CASSQTGGGQPQHF.

The chain recombines TRBV2 with TRBJ2-7; D possibly corresponds to TRBD2 (6 bases). Germline values: CDR1 SNHLY, CDR2 FYNNEI. V was shortened by 10 bases and J by 2 bases, with 15 bases between the two germline ends. CDR3 length: 13 amino acids. The CDR3 DNA reads TGTGCCACCAACCGGGACTCCACCTACGAGCAGTACTTC. Its protein is CATNRDSTYEQYF.

The chain is built from TRBV10-3 and TRBJ2-7, with D unresolved. In germline, CDR1 is ENHRY, CDR2 SYGVKD. This CDR3 contains 12 residues. The V end was cut by 2 bases, the J end by 3 bases, with 5 bases between. The CDR3: CAISEHGYEQYF. The CDR3 region has the DNA TGTGCCATCAGTGAGCATGGCTACGAGCAGTACTTC.

The J gene is TRBJ1-2, the V gene TRBV7-3, with a weak D call TRBD1 (5 bases). Trimming removed 1 base from V and 2 bases from J, with 11 bases in between. There are 15 residues in the CDR3. CDR1 and CDR2 (germline): SGHTA, FQGTGA. The DNA of the CDR3 is TGTGCCAGCAGCTTAATGGTGGGGGAGAACTATGGCTACACCTTC. Protein sequence: CASSLMVGENYGYTF.

The chain joins TRBV2 to TRBJ2-5, with a possible D match to TRBD1 (6 bases). Trimming pared 3 bases from V and 6 bases from J, leaving 20 bases between. Germline loops: CDR1 SNHLY, CDR2 FYNNEI. The CDR3 totals 16 residues. CDR3 coding DNA: TGTGCCAGCAGTGATCTTGGGTCAGGGGTCCTGCAGACCCAGTACTTC. This codes for CASSDLGSGVLQTQYF. Full variable domain (remainder filled in from reference TRBV2 and TRBJ2-5): EPEVTQTPSHQVTQMGQEVILRCVPISNHLYFYWYRQILGQKVEFLVSFYNNEISEKSEIFDDQFSVERPDGSNFTLKIRSTKLEDSAMYFCASSDLGSGVLQTQYFGPGTRLLVL.

V and J are TRBV5-1 and TRBJ1-4; D uncertain. This CDR3 has 14 residues. The germline V and J ends were trimmed by 0 bases and 7 bases, with 10 bases remaining between them. Germline values: CDR1 SGHRS, CDR2 YFSETQ. The CDR3 coding sequence is TGCGCCAGCAGCTTGGAGGACGTCGGTGAAAAACTGTTTTTT. Translated: CASSLEDVGEKLFF. Complete variable domain (other parts from reference TRBV5-1 and TRBJ1-4): KAGVTQTPRYLIKTRGQQVTLSCSPISGHRSVSWYQQTPGQGLQFLFEYFSETQRNKGNFPGRFSGRQFSNSRSEMNVSTLELGDSALYLCASSLEDVGEKLFFGSGTQLSVL.

The gene calls are TRBV18 and TRBJ1-1; D perhaps matches TRBD1 (6 bases). V was clipped by 4 bases and J by 6 bases, with 12 bases between them. This CDR3 is 13 amino acids long. The germline CDR1 and CDR2 sequences are KGHSH and LQKENI. The CDR3 DNA sequence: TGTGCCAGCTCACTTGTCGGGGGCTCTGAAGCTTTCTTT. Translation: CASSLVGGSEAFF.

The table lists this clone with a few counts. This chain joins TRBV2 and TRBJ1-2; maybe TRBD1 (5 bases). Trimming shortened V by 4 bases and J by 4 bases, and 10 bases separated the two germline ends. CDR1 SNHLY and CDR2 FYNNEI come from the germline V gene. The CDR3 has 13 amino acids. The DNA of the CDR3 is TGTGCCAGCAGTGTATCAGGGCCCTATGGCTACACCTTC. Its protein is CASSVSGPYGYTF.

The CDR3 DNA reads as TGTGCCAGCAGCACTAATATGGGGGGCGGCACCGGGGAGCTGTTTTTT. It is translated as CASSTNMGGGTGELFF. The chain recombines TRBV11-3 with TRBJ2-2, with D perhaps assigned TRBD1 or TRBD2 (6 bases each). The ends were cut back, 5 bases at V and 4 bases at J, with 17 bases in the middle. Germline lookup yields CDR1 SGHNT and CDR2 YENEEA. This CDR3 is 16 amino acids long.

The J gene is TRBJ1-6, the V gene TRBV4-2; tentative D call: TRBD1 (5 bases). This CDR3 comprises 19 residues. V lost 0 bases and J lost 0, with 15 bases in between. The V gene's germline CDR1 is LGHNA and CDR2 YNFKEQ. CDR3 protein: CASSQDRGVRASYNSPLHF. As DNA, the CDR3 is TGTGCCAGCAGCCAAGATAGAGGGGTGCGGGCCTCCTATAATTCACCCCTCCACTTT.

This clone was picked up a small number of times. The V and J genes are TRBV4-1 and TRBJ2-4; D tentatively reads TRBD1 or TRBD2 (5 bases each). CDR1 and CDR2 from the germline V gene are MGHRA and YSYEKL. Trimming cost V 4 bases and J 7 bases, with 23 bases left between them. The CDR3 consists of 17 residues. CDR3 residues: CASSLDGRTGPGNIQYF. In DNA form, the CDR3 reads TGCGCCAGCAGCCTGGACGGTCGAACGGGGCCGGGGAACATTCAGTACTTC.

The rearrangement joins TRBV20-1 to TRBJ2-7; D unclear. This CDR3 contains 10 residues. Germline V lookup: CDR1 DFQATT, CDR2 SNEGSKA (reference sequence). V dropped 3 bases and J dropped 7 bases, with 7 bases sitting between them. The CDR3 nucleotides are TGCAGTGCTAGTATCCTAGAGCAGTACTTC. Protein product: CSASILEQYF.

The chain combines TRBV4-1 with TRBJ2-1; 16 bases are a match to TRBD2. Germline CDR1 MGHRA, CDR2 YSYEKL. With 1 base clipped from V and 7 bases from J, the junction kept 10 bases outside the gene matches. There are 19 residues in the CDR3. CDR3 nucleotides: TGCGCCAGCAGCCAAGGACTTAAGGGACTAGCGGGAGGGTGGAATGAGCAGTTCTTC. Encoded protein: CASSQGLKGLAGGWNEQFF.

The chain has TRBV28 and TRBJ1-5, with 7 positions matching TRBD1. Germline V gene lookup returns CDR1 MDHEN and CDR2 SYDVKM. The CDR3 sequence is 14 residues long. Losses at the gene ends were 10 bases for V and 5 bases for J; bases not matched to a gene: 11. CDR3 coding DNA: TGTGCCACTCTCCCAGGGGGAGTAGATCAGCCCCAGCATTTT. It specifies CATLPGGVDQPQHF.

V gene TRBV6-5 combines with J gene TRBJ2-5; D might be TRBD1 or TRBD2, each matching 5 bases. The CDR3 has 15 residues. V lost 7 bases, J lost 4 bases, and 19 bases lay in between. Germline V gene sequence: CDR1 MNHEY, CDR2 SVGAGI. Here the CDR3 DNA reads TGTGCCAGCACCAGACGGGGACCCCGGGGAGAGACCCAGTACTTC. Encoded protein: CASTRRGPRGETQYF.

In its sample, this clone was seen once. The V gene is TRBV7-9, the J gene TRBJ2-3; 9 bases match TRBD2. V lost 3 bases to trimming and J lost 3 bases; unmatched junction nucleotides: 4. The CDR3 has 15 amino acids. The germline gives CDR1 SEHNR, CDR2 FQNEAQ (reference sequence). The CDR3 is CASSLGGGATDTQYF. The CDR3, as DNA: TGTGCCAGCAGCTTGGGCGGGGGGGCAACAGATACGCAGTATTTT.

The chain recombines TRBV18 with TRBJ1-2, with no clear D. Germline CDR1 is KGHSH and CDR2 is LQKENI. The CDR3 loop spans 17 amino acids. Trimming pared 3 bases from V and 4 bases from J, leaving 21 bases between. In DNA, the CDR3 is TGTGCCAGCTCACCCCTCAGGCCGCCCGGTTTGGGCTATGGCTACACCTTC. It translates to CASSPLRPPGLGYGYTF.

The rearrangement joins TRBV9 to TRBJ2-3, with D possibly matching TRBD1 (5 bases). V gave up 0 bases and J gave up 1 base, with 15 bases separating them. The germline gives CDR1 SGDLS, CDR2 YYNGEE. The CDR3 runs to 17 residues. CDR3 in amino acids: CASSVGAFGHRTDTQYF. The DNA of the CDR3 is TGTGCCAGCAGCGTAGGAGCTTTTGGACATCGCACAGATACGCAGTATTTT.

This chain joins TRBV5-1 and TRBJ2-1; TRBD1 is a possible D gene (5 bases). V lost 4 bases and J 7 bases, leaving 15 bases between the germline ends. This CDR3 has 14 residues. Germline V gives CDR1 SGHRS, CDR2 YFSETQ. CDR3 coding DNA: TGCGCCAGCAGCAGGGGCCCGGGCTTGAATGAGCAGTTCTTC. Amino acids: CASSRGPGLNEQFF.

The rearrangement uses TRBV30 and TRBJ2-1; no firm D call. V gave up 4 bases and J gave up 8 bases, with 9 bases separating them. The length of the CDR3 is 11 residues. The germline V gene has CDR1 GTSNPN and CDR2 SVGIG (reference sequence). The CDR3 coding sequence is TGTGCCTGGAATCAGGAGCATGAGCAGTTCTTC. Protein sequence: CAWNQEHEQFF. The full variable domain, its missing parts supplied by reference TRBV30 and TRBJ2-1, is SQTIHQWPATLVQPVGSPLSLECTVEGTSNPNLYWYRQAAGRGLQLLFYSVGIGQISSEVPQNLSASRPQDRQFILSSKKLLLSDSGFYLCAWNQEHEQFFGPGTRLTVL.

About this clone itself: One end of the junction fails to match germline, which may point to a read error. Additional DNA sequences in this sample encode the identical CDR3. The chain carries TRBV7-2 and TRBJ2-2; 11 nucleotides agree with TRBD2. The germline V gene has CDR1 SGHTA and CDR2 FQGNSA. The CDR3 is made up of 14 amino acids. Here the CDR3 reads CASSLAGGTGELFF. CDR3 DNA: TGTGCCAGCAGCCTAGCGGGAGGAACCGGGGAGCTGTTTTTT.